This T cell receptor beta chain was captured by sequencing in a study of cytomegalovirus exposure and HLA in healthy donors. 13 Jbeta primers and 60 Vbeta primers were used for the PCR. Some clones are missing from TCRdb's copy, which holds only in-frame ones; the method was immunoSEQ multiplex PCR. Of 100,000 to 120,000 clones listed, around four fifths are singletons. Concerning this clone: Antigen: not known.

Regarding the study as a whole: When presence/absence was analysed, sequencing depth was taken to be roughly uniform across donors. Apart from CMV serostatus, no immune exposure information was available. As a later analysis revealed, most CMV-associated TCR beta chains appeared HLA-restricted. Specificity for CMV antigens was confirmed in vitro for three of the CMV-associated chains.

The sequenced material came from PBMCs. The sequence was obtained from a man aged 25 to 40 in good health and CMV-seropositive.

The CDR3: CASSSGSESDADTQYF. In nucleotides, the CDR3 is TGTGCCAGCAGCTCCGGGTCGGAAAGCGACGCAGATACGCAGTATTTT. The chain recombines TRBV7-8 with TRBJ2-3, with no clear D. Germline-derived CDR1 and CDR2 are SGHVS and FQNEAQ. Trimming took off 4 bases at V and 4 bases at J, with 18 bases between the two ends. This CDR3 is 16 amino acids long.